These T cell receptor beta chains were read from a single sample in a study of shared clonotypes between healthy human individuals. Method: immunoSEQ multiplex PCR; TCRdb's copy keeps in-frame clones and lacks some. Of some 2,000,000 clones detected, roughly 95% appear once; the ten largest clones hold about 0.13%. Material: naive CD4+ T cells sorted from blood. The receptor source for this set is a man between 18 and 29 years old in good health. Each CDR3 is given with its conserved first and last residue. D genes are given only for firm matches. Not every row has a clone size; where given, it reads once, few, many or a size class.

>NA|TRBV6-1|13|NA|TRBJ1-6
TGTGCCAGCAGTGAATGGGGGGGTTCACCCCTCCACTTT
CASSEWGGSPLHF
>NA|TRBV10-1|12|NA|TRBJ1-3
TGCGCCAGCAGTGGCTCTGGAAACACCATATATTTT
CASSGSGNTIYF
>TRBD1|TRBV2|14|NA|TRBJ1-5
TGTGCCAGCAGTGAGGGACAGCACAATCAGCCCCAGCATTTT
CASSEGQHNQPQHF
>NA|TRBV5-1|14|NA|TRBJ2-4
TGCGCCAGCAGCCCCGGGACAGCCAAAAACATTCAGTACTTC
CASSPGTAKNIQYF
>TRBD1|TRBV6-5|14|NA|TRBJ1-4
TGTGCCAGCAGTTACGACAGGGCGGGGGAAAAACTGTTTTTT
CASSYDRAGEKLFF
>NA|TRBV6-4|13|NA|TRBJ1-2
TGTGCCAGCAGTGACTCCGGGGGCTATGGCTACACCTTC
CASSDSGGYGYTF
>TRBD1|TRBV6-5|14|NA|TRBJ1-1
TGTGCCAGCAAGACAGGGAGGTCGAACACTGAAGCTTTCTTT
CASKTGRSNTEAFF
>NA|TRBV5-1|13|NA|TRBJ1-2
TGCGCCAGCAGCAATGACAGTAACTATGGCTACACCTTC
CASSNDSNYGYTF
>NA|TRBV6-5|16|NA|TRBJ2-1
TGTGCCAGCAGTTGGTCCGGGTCTAACGTGAACAATGAGCAGTTCTTC
CASSWSGSNVNNEQFF
>NA|TRBV27|13|NA|TRBJ2-7
TGTGCCAGCAGCCGGACGGCCACCTACGAGCAGTACTTC
CASSRTATYEQYF
>NA|TRBV5-4|17|once|TRBJ1-6
TGTGCCAGCAGCTTGGGTGGCACCAGCTCCTATAATTCACCCCTCCACTTT
CASSLGGTSSYNSPLHF
>NA|TRBV6-6|16|NA|TRBJ2-5
TGTGCCAGCAGCCCCGCCTCGACAGGGAGGCTAGAGACCCAGTACTTC
CASSPASTGRLETQYF
>NA|TRBV4-1|15|NA|TRBJ1-2
TGCGCCAGCAGCCAAGTCACAGCCCCTGGCTATGGCTACACCTTC
CASSQVTAPGYGYTF
>NA|TRBV6-1|15|NA|TRBJ2-7
TGTGCCAGCAGTGAAGCGCGACAGGTGACAGGAGAGCAGTACTTC
CASSEARQVTGEQYF